These 10 T cell receptor beta chains share one sample of origin, sequenced in a study of blood T cell repertoires in COVID-19. Using immunoSEQ multiplex PCR, the repertoire was profiled, and TCRdb retains in-frame clones only, with some absent. The sample holds 430,000 or so clones, approximately 90% seen once. Material for sequencing was PBMCs or T cells enriched from blood (not recorded which). These receptors were collected from a woman between 40 and 55 years old who had recovered from COVID-19.

This chain uses TRBV11-3 with TRBJ1-1, with D maybe TRBD1 (6 bases). CDR1 is SGHNT and CDR2 is YENEEA in the germline V gene. V lost 7 bases and J 2 bases, leaving 20 bases between the germline ends. CDR3 length: 16 residues. The CDR3 DNA reads as TGTGCCAGCACTTCCTATAAAACAGGGATTAACACTGAAGCTTTCTTT. Its translation is CASTSYKTGINTEAFF.

The V gene is TRBV18, the J gene TRBJ2-1; 7 bases line up with TRBD2. CDR1 and CDR2 from the germline V gene are KGHSH and LQKENI. The CDR3 has 16 residues. With 3 bases clipped from V and 1 base from J, the junction kept 6 bases outside the gene matches. The CDR3: CASSPDLAASYNEQFF. CDR3 in DNA: TGTGCCAGCTCACCCGACCTAGCGGCGTCCTACAATGAGCAGTTCTTC.

This rearrangement joins TRBV27 to TRBJ1-1; D is unresolved. CDR3 size: 14 residues. Germline values: CDR1 MNHEY, CDR2 SMNVEV (reference sequence). V lost 6 bases and J lost 0, with 11 bases in between. CDR3 protein: CASRVAGLNTEAFF. In DNA, the CDR3 is TGTGCCAGCAGAGTGGCAGGCTTGAACACTGAAGCTTTCTTT.

This clone was picked up a small number of times. The chain carries TRBV5-5 and TRBJ2-7; 8 positions agree with TRBD1. The CDR3 is made up of 15 amino acids. Losses at the gene ends were 2 bases for V and 3 bases for J; bases not matched to a gene: 7. The V gene's germline CDR1 is SGHKS and CDR2 YYEKEE (reference sequence). This chain's CDR3 is CASSFSRQGNYEQYF. The CDR3 coding sequence is TGTGCCAGCAGCTTCTCGAGACAGGGGAACTACGAGCAGTACTTC.

This chain links TRBV7-9 with TRBJ1-2; no clear D gene. The ends were cut back, 5 bases at V and 4 bases at J, with 8 bases in the middle. CDR3 length: 12 amino acids. Germline V gene data show CDR1 as SEHNR and CDR2 as FQNEAQ (reference sequence). CDR3 protein: CASSPRGYGYTF. For the CDR3, the DNA is TGTGCCAGCAGCCCCCGCGGCTATGGCTACACCTTC.

The chain couples TRBV6-5 to TRBJ1-1; D is uncertain. Germline V CDR1 and CDR2: MNHEY, SVGAGI. The CDR3 sequence is 13 residues long. V gave up 6 bases and J gave up 0 bases, with 8 bases separating them. In DNA form, the CDR3 reads TGTGCCAGCAGACTGACATTGAACACTGAAGCTTTCTTT. This codes for CASRLTLNTEAFF.

V gene TRBV4-3 combines with J gene TRBJ2-1; 7 bases line up with TRBD2. Trimming removed 4 bases from V and 3 bases from J; junction bases left unmatched: 6. Germline values: CDR1 LGHNA, CDR2 YSLEER. This CDR3 has 15 amino acids. CDR3 protein: CASSPTRDYYNEQFF. The DNA of the CDR3 is TGCGCCAGCAGCCCGACCCGGGACTACTACAATGAGCAGTTCTTC.

The J gene is TRBJ2-7, the V gene TRBV10-3; possibly TRBD2 for D (6 bases). This CDR3 contains 17 residues. The V end was cut by 5 bases, the J end by 3 bases, with 23 bases between. The germline CDR1 and CDR2 sequences are ENHRY and SYGVKD. CDR3 sequence (DNA): TGTGCCATCAGTCCTTCGGCGGGACTCTCGCTGGTCTACGAGCAGTACTTC. This encodes CAISPSAGLSLVYEQYF.

The rearrangement uses TRBV5-1 and TRBJ1-3; D remains ambiguous. The V gene lost 1 base and the J gene lost 1 base, with 9 bases spanning the gap. The CDR3 is 15 residues long. Per germline, CDR1 SGHRS and CDR2 YFSETQ. CDR3 residues: CASSLFLESGNTIYF. Written as DNA, the CDR3 is TGCGCCAGCAGCTTGTTTCTGGAGTCTGGAAACACCATATATTTT.

This chain links TRBV24-1 with TRBJ2-5, with D tentatively TRBD2 (5 bases). This CDR3 is 14 amino acids long. With 4 bases removed from V and 5 bases from J, the gap between germline ends came to 13 bases. The germline V gene has CDR1 KGHDR and CDR2 SFDVKD. The CDR3 here is CATSDSGIRETQYF. The CDR3 DNA sequence: TGTGCCACCAGTGACTCCGGGATCCGCGAGACCCAGTACTTC.